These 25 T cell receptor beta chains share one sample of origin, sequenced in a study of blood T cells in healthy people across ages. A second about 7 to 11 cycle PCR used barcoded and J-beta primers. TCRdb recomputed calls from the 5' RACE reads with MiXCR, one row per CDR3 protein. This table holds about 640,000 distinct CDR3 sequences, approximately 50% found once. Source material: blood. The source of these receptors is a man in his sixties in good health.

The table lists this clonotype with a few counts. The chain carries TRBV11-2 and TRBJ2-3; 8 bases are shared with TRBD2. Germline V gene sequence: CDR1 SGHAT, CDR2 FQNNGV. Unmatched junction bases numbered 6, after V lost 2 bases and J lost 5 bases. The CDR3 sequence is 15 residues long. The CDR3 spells CASSLLPGGRDTQYF. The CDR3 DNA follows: TGTGCCAGCAGCTTACTTCCGGGGGGGAGAGATACGCAGTATTTT.

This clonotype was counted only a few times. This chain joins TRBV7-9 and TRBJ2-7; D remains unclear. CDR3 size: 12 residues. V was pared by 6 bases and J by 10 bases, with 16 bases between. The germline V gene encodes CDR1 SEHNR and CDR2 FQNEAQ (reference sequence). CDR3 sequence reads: CASSPLGPDQYF. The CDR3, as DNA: TGTGCCAGCAGTCCATTAGGTCCAGACCAGTACTTC.

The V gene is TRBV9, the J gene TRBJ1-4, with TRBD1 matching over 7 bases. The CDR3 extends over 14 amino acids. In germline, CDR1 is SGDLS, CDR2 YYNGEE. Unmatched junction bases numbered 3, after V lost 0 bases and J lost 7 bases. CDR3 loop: CASSVEGGREKLFF. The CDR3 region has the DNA TGTGCCAGCAGCGTAGAAGGGGGCCGTGAAAAACTGTTTTTT.

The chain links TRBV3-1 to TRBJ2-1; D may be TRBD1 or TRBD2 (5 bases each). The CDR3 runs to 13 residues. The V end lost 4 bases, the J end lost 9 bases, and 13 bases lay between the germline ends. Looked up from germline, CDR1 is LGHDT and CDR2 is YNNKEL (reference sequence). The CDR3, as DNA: TGTGCCAGCAGCCTCGGGACCCCCATTGAGCAGTTCTTC. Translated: CASSLGTPIEQFF.

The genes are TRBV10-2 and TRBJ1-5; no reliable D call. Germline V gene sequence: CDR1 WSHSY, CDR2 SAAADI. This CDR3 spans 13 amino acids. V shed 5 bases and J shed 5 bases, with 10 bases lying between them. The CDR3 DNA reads TGCGCCAGCAGTTATCAAGCGGATCAGCCCCAGCATTTT. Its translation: CASSYQADQPQHF.

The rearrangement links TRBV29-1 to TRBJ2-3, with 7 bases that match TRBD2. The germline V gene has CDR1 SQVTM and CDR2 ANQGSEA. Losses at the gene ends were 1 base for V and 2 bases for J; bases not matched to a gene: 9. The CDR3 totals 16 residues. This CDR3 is CSVEGPSGFPTDTQYF. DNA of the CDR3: TGCAGCGTTGAAGGACCTAGCGGCTTCCCCACAGATACGCAGTATTTT.

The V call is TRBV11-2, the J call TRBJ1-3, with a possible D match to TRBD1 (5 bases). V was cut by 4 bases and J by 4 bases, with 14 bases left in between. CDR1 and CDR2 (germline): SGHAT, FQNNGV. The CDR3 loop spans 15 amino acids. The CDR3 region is CASSSYGGAGNTIYF. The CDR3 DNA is TGTGCCAGCAGCTCCTACGGCGGGGCAGGAAACACCATATATTTT.

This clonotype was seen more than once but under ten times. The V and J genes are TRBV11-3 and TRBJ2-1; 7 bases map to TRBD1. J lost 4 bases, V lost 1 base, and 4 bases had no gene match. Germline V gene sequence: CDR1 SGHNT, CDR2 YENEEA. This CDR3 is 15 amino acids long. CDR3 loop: CASSLVGTEYNEQFF. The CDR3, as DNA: TGTGCCAGCAGCTTAGTCGGGACAGAATACAATGAGCAGTTCTTC.

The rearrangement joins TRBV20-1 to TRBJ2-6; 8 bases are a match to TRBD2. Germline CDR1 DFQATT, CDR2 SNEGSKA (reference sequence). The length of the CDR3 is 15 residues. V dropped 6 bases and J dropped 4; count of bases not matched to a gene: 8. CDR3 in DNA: TGCAGTGCCCAGAGAGCGGGAGCCGGGGCCAACGTCCTGACTTTC. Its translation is CSAQRAGAGANVLTF.

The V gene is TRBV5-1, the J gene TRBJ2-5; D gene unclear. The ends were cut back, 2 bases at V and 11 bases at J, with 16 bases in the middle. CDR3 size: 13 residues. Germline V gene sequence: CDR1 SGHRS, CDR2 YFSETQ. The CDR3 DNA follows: TGCGCCAGCAGCTTAGGCCTTGGGTCAGAGCAGTACTTC. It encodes CASSLGLGSEQYF.

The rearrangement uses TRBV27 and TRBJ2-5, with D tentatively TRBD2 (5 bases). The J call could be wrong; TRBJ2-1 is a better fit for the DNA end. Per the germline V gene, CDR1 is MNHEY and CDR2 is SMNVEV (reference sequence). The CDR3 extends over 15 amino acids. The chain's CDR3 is CASSPYKGGLETQFF. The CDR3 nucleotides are TGTGCCAGCAGCCCCTACAAGGGCGGGTTAGAGACCCAGTTCTTC.

CDR3 nucleotide sequence: TGTGCCAGCAGTTTACTACAGGGACGAGATTCACCCCTCCACTTT. This sequence encodes CASSLLQGRDSPLHF. The rearrangement links TRBV27 to TRBJ1-6, with D perhaps matching TRBD1 (6 bases). The CDR3 length is 15 residues. Trimming shortened V by 2 bases and J by 8 bases, and 13 bases separated the two germline ends. Germline V gives CDR1 MNHEY, CDR2 SMNVEV (reference sequence).

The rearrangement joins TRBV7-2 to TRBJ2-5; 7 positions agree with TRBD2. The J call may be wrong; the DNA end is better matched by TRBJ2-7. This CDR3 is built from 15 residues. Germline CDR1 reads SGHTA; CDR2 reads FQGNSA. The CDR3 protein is CASSLNPGGWHEQYF. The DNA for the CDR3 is TGTGCCAGCAGCTTGAATCCCGGGGGGTGGCACGAGCAGTACTTC.

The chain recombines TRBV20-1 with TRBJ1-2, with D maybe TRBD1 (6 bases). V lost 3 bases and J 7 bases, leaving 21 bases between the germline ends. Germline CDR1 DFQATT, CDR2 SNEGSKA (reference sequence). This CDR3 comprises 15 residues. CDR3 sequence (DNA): TGCAGTGCTAGCCCCAGCTCCGCGGGGGCTGGTGGCTACACCTTC. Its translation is CSASPSSAGAGGYTF.

The CDR3 sequence is CASRATGGASKNIQYF. CDR3 bases: TGTGCCAGCAGGGCAACAGGGGGCGCATCCAAAAACATTCAGTACTTC. The rearrangement links TRBV28 to TRBJ2-7; 9 bases are a match to TRBD1. The end of the DNA aligns better with TRBJ2-4, so the J call may be wrong. Germline V gene lookup returns CDR1 MDHEN and CDR2 SYDVKM. This CDR3 has 16 amino acids.

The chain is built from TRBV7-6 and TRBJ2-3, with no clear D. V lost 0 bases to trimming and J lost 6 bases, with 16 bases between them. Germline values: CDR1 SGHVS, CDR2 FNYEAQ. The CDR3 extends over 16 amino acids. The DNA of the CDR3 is TGTGCCAGCAGCTTAGCGGCTGGGGTGTCTCTGGATACGCAGTATTTT. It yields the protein CASSLAAGVSLDTQYF.

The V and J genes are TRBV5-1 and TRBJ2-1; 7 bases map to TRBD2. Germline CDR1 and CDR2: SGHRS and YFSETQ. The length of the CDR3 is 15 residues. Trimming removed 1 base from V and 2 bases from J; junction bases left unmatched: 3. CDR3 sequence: CASSLPAGTYNEQFF. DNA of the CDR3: TGCGCCAGCAGCTTGCCAGCGGGGACCTACAATGAGCAGTTCTTC.

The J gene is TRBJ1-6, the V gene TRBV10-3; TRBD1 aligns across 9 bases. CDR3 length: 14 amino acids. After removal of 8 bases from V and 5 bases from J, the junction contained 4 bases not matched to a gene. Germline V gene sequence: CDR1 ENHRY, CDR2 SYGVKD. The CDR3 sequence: CAIPGQGDNSPLHF. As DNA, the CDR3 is TGTGCCATCCCGGGACAGGGTGATAATTCACCCCTCCACTTT.

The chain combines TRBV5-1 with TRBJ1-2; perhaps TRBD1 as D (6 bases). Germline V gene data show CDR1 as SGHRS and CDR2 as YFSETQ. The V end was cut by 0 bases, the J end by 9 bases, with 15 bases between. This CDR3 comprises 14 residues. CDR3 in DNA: TGCGCCAGCAGCTTGGAACCTGGGGGCAATAGCTACACCTTC. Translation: CASSLEPGGNSYTF.

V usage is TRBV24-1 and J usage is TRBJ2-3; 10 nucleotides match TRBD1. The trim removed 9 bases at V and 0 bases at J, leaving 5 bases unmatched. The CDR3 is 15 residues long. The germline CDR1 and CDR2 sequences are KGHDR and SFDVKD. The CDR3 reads CATGGTGASTDTQYF. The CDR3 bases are TGTGCCACCGGGGGGACAGGGGCTAGCACAGATACGCAGTATTTT.

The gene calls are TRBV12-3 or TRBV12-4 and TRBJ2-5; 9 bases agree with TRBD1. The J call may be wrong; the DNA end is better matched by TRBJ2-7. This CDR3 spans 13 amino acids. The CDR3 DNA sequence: TGTGCCAGCAGTGACAGGGGGGTGGCCGAGCAGTACTTC. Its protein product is CASSDRGVAEQYF.

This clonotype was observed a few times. CDR3 sequence (DNA): TGTGCCATCAGTGAGTCGAGAGACACCCAAGAGACCCAGTACTTC. Translation: CAISESRDTQETQYF. This chain connects TRBV10-3 to TRBJ2-5; D unclear. Per the germline V gene, CDR1 is ENHRY and CDR2 is SYGVKD. Between the trimmed V and J ends, which lost 0 bases and 1 base, there was a span of 9 bases. The CDR3 runs 15 residues.

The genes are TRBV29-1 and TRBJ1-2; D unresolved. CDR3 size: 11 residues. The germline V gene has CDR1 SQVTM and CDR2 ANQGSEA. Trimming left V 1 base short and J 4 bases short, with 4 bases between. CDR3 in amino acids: CSVEGTYGYTF. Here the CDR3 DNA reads TGCAGCGTTGAAGGGACCTATGGCTACACCTTC.

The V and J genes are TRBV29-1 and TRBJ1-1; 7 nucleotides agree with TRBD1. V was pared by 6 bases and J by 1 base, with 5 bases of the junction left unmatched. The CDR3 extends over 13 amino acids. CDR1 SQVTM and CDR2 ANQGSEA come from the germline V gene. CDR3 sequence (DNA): TGCAGCGTCGTGACAGGGTGGAACACTGAAGCTTTCTTT. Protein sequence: CSVVTGWNTEAFF.

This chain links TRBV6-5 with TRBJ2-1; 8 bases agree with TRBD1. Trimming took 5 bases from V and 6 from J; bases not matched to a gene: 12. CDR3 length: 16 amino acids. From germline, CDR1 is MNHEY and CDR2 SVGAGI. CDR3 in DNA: TGTGCCAGCAGTCGACGGACAGGGAATCTCCCCAATGAGCAGTTCTTC. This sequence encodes CASSRRTGNLPNEQFF.